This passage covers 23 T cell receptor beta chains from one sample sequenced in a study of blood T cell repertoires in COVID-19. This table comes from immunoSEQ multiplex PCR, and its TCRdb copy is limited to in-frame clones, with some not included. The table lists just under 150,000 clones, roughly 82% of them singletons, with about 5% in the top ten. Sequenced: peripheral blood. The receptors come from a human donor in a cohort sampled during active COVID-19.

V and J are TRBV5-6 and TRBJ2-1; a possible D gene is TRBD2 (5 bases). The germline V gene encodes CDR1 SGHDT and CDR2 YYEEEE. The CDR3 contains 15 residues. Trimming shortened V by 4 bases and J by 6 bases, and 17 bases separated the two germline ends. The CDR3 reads CASSRLRVEGNEQFF. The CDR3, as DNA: TGTGCCAGCAGCCGGTTGAGGGTCGAAGGCAATGAGCAGTTCTTC.

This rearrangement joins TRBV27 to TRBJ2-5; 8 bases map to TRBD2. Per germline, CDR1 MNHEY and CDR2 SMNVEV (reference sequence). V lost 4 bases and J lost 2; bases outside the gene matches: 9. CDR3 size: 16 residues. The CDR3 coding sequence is TGTGCCAGCAGTTACCCGGGACTAGGAACACAAGAGACCCAGTACTTC. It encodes CASSYPGLGTQETQYF.

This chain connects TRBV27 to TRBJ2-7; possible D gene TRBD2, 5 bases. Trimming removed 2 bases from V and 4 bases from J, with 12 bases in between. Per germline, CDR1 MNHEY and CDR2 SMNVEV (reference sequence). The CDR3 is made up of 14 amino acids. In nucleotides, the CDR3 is TGTGCCAGCAGTTTAGCGACATCGGGGTACGAGCAGTACTTC. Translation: CASSLATSGYEQYF.

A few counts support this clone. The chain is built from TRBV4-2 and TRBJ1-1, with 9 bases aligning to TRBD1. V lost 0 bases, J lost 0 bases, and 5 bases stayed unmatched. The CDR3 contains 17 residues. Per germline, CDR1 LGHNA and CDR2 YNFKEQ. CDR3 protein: CASSQEGTGSMNTEAFF. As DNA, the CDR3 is TGTGCCAGCAGCCAAGAAGGGACAGGGAGTATGAACACTGAAGCTTTCTTT.

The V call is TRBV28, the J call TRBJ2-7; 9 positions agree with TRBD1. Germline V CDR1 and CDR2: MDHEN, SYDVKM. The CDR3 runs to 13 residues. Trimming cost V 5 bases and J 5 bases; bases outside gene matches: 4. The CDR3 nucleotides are TGTGCCAGCAGTCGGGACAGGGCCCACGAGCAGTACTTC. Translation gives CASSRDRAHEQYF.

The CDR3 DNA follows: TGCGCCAGCATGACTAGCGGGATACTCCGGGAGACCCAGTACTTC. The encoded protein is CASMTSGILRETQYF. V is TRBV5-1 and J is TRBJ2-5, with 11 nucleotides matching TRBD2. CDR1 SGHRS and CDR2 YFSETQ come from the germline V gene. The CDR3 consists of 15 residues. With V trimmed by 6 bases and J by 5 bases, 9 bases remained unmatched.

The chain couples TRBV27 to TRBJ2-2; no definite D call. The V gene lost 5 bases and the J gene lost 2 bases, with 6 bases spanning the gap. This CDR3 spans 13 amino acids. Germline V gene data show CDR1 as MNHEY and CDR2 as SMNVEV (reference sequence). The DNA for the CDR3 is TGTGCCAGCAGTCAAATCAACACCGGGGAGCTGTTTTTT. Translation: CASSQINTGELFF.

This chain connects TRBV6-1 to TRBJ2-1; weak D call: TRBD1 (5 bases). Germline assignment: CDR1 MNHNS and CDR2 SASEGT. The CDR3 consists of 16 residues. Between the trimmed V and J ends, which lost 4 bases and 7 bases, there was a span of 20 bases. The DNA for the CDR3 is TGTGCCAGCAGTGGGAGTTTGGGGCAGGGAAATAATGAGCAGTTCTTC. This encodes CASSGSLGQGNNEQFF.

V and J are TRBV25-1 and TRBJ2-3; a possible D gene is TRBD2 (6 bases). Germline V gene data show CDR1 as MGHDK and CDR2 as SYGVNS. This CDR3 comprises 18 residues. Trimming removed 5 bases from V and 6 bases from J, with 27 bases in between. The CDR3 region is CASSHPPRTGEVQDTQYF. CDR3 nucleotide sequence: TGTGCCAGCAGTCATCCTCCCCGTACGGGAGAGGTACAGGATACGCAGTATTTT.

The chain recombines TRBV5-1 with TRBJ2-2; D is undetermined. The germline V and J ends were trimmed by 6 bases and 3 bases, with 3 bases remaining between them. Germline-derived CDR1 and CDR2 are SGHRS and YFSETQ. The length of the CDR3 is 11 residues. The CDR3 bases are TGCGCCAGCACCTACACCGGGGAGCTGTTTTTT. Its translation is CASTYTGELFF.

CDR3 in amino acids: CAWSVQQYNSPLHF. In DNA, the CDR3 is TGTGCCTGGAGTGTACAACAGTATAATTCACCCCTCCACTTT. The genes are TRBV30 and TRBJ1-6; D gene ambiguous. CDR1 and CDR2 from the germline V gene are GTSNPN and SVGIG (reference sequence). This CDR3 has 14 amino acids. Trimming pared 0 bases from V and 4 bases from J, leaving 7 bases between. The whole variable domain, filled in from reference TRBV30 and TRBJ1-6, reads SQTIHQWPATLVQPVGSPLSLECTVEGTSNPNLYWYRQAAGRGLQLLFYSVGIGQISSEVPQNLSASRPQDRQFILSSKKLLLSDSGFYLCAWSVQQYNSPLHFGNGTRLTVT.

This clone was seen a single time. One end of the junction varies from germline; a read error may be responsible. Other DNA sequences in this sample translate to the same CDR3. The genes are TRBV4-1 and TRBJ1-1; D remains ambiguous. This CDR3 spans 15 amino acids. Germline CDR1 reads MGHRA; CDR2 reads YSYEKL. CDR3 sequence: CASSQERPRNTEAFF. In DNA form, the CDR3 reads TGCGCCAGCAGTCAAGAGAGGCCGAGGAACACTGAAGCTTTCTTT.

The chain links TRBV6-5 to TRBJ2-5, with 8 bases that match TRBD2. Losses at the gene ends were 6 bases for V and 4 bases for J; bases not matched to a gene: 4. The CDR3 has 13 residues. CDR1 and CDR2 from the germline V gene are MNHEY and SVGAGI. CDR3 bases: TGTGCCAGCAGCCGGACTAGCAGAGAGACCCAGTACTTC. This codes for CASSRTSRETQYF.

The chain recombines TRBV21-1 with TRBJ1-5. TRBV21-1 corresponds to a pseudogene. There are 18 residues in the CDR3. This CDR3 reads CASSKGGDVSDSTKPQHF. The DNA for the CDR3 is TGTGCCAGCAGCAAAGGGGGAGATGTTTCGGACTCAACCAAGCCCCAGCATTTT.

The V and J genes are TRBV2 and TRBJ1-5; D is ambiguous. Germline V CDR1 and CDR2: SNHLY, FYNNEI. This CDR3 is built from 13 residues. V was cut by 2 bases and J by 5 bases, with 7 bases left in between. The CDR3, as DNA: TGTGCCAGCAGTGAACGCAGGCATCAGCCCCAGCATTTT. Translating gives CASSERRHQPQHF.

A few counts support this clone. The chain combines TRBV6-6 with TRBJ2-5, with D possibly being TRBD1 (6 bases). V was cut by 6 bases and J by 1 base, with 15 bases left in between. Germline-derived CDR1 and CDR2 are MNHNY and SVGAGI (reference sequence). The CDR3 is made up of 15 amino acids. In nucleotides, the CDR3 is TGTGCCAGCAGCTCACCAGGACAGAGCCAAGAGACCCAGTACTTC. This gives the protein CASSSPGQSQETQYF.

The CDR3 DNA sequence: TGTGCCAGCAGCATGACAGGGATCACCGGGGAGCTGTTTTTT. Translation gives CASSMTGITGELFF. The gene calls are TRBV5-4 and TRBJ2-2; the match to TRBD1 covers 7 bases. CDR1 is SGHNT and CDR2 is YYREEE in the germline V gene (reference sequence). V dropped 4 bases and J dropped 4; count of bases not matched to a gene: 4. This CDR3 is 14 amino acids long.

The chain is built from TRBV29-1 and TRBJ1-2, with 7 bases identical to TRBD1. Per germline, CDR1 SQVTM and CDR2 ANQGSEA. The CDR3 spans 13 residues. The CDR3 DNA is TGCACCTATACCCGGACAGGCCAAGGGGGCTACACCTTC. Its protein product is CTYTRTGQGGYTF.

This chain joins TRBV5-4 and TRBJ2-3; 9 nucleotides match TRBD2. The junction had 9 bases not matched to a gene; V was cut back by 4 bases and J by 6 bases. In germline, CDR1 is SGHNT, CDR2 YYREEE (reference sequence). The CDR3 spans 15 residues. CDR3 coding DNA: TGTGCCAGCAGCACCCTTAGCGGGAGTATGGATACGCAGTATTTT. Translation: CASSTLSGSMDTQYF.

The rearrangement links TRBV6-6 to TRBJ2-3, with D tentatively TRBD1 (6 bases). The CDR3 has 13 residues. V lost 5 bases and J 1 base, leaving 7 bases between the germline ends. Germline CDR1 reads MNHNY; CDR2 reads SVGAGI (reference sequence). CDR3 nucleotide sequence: TGTGCCAGCAGTCCAGGGGGCACAGATACGCAGTATTTT. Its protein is CASSPGGTDTQYF.

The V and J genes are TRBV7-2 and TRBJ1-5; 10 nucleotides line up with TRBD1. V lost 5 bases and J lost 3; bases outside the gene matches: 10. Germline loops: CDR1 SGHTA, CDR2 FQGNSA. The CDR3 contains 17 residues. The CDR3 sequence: CASSRPPGQGTNQPQHF. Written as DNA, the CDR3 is TGTGCCAGCAGCCGGCCCCCGGGACAGGGGACCAATCAGCCCCAGCATTTT.

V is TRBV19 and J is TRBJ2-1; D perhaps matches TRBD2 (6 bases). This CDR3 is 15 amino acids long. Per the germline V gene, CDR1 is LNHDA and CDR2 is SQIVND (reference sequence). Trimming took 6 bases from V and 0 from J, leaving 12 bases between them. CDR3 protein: CASRKRGSSYNEQFF. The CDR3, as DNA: TGTGCCAGTAGGAAACGGGGGAGCTCCTACAATGAGCAGTTCTTC.

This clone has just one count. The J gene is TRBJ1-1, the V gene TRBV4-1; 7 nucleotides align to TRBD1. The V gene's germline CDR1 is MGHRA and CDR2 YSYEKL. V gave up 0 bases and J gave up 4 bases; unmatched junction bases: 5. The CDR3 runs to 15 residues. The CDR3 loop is CASSQEIRDSTEAFF. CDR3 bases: TGCGCCAGCAGCCAAGAGATTCGGGACAGCACTGAAGCTTTCTTT.